This TCR beta chain was recorded in a study of blood T cell repertoires in COVID-19. On the study more broadly: In each case, the material was cDNA or gDNA derived from T cells, B-cell-depleted T cells, or PBMCs.

The assay was immunoSEQ multiplex PCR, and TCRdb's table has in-frame clones only and misses some. Of 200,000 to 250,000 clones in the sample, approximately 90% are singletons; the top ten hold approximately 12%. V lost 8 bases and J lost 3; bases outside the gene matches: 7. Germline loops: CDR1 MGHDK, CDR2 SYGVNS. This CDR3 has 15 residues. The source of this sequence is a woman younger than 30 who had recovered from COVID-19. Material for sequencing was peripheral blood. The chain combines TRBV25-1 with TRBJ1-2; 12 positions match TRBD1. The CDR3 protein is CASLGTGGIDYGYTF. The CDR3 DNA sequence: TGTGCCAGCCTAGGGACAGGGGGCATCGACTATGGCTACACCTTC.